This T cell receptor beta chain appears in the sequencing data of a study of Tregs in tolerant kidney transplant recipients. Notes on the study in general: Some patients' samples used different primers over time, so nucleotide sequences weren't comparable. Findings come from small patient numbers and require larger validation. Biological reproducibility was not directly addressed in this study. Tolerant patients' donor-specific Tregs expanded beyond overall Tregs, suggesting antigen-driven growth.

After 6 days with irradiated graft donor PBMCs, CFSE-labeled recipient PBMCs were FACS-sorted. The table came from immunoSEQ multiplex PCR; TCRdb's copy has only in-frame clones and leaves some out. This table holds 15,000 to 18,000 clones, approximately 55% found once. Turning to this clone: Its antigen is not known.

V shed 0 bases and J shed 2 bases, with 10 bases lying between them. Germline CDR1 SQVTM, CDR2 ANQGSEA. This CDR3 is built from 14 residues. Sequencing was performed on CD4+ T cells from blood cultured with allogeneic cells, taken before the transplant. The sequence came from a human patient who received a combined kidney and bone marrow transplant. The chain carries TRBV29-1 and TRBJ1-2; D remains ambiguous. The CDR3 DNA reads TGCAGCGTTGAAGAAGTGTGGAGCAACTATGGCTACACCTTC. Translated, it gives CSVEEVWSNYGYTF.